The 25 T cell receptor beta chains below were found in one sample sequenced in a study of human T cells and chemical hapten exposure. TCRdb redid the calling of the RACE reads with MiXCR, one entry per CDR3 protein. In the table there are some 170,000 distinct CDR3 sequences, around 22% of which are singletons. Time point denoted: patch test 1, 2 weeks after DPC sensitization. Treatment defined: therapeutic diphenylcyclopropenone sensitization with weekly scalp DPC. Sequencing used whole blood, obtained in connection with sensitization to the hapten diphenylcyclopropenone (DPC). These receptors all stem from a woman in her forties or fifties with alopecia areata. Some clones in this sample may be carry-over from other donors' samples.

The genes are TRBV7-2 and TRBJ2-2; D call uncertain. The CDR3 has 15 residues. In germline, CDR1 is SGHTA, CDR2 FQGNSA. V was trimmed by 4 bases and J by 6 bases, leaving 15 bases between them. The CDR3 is CASSSRPGESGELFF. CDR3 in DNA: TGTGCCAGCAGCTCGCGTCCCGGAGAGTCCGGGGAGCTGTTTTTT.

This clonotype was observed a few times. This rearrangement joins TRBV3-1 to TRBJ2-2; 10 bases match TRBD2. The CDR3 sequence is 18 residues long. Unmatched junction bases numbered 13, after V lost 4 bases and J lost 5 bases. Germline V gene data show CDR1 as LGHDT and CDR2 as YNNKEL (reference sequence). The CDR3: CASSLESGLAGVTGELFF. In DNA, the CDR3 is TGTGCCAGCAGCCTTGAATCGGGCCTAGCGGGAGTTACCGGGGAGCTGTTTTTT. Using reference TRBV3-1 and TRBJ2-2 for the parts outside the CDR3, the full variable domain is DTAVSQTPKYLVTQMGNDKSIKCEQNLGHDTMYWYKQDSKKFLKIMFSYNNKELIINETVPNRFSPKSPDKAHLNLHINSLELGDSAVYFCASSLESGLAGVTGELFFGEGSRLTVL.

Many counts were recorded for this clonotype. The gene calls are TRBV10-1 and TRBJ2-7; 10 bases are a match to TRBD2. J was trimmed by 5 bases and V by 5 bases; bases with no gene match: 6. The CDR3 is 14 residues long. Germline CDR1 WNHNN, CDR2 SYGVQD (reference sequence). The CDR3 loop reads CASSSSGRVNEQYF. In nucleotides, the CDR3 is TGCGCCAGCAGTTCTAGCGGGAGAGTCAACGAGCAGTACTTC.

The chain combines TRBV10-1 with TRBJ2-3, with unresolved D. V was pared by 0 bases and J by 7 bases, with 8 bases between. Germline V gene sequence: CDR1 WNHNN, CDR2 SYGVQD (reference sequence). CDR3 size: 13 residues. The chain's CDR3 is CASSESPVHTQYF. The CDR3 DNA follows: TGCGCCAGCAGTGAGTCTCCTGTGCATACGCAGTATTTT.

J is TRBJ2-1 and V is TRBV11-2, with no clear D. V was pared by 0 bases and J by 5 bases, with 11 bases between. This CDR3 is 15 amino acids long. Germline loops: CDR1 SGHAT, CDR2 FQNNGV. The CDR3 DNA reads TGTGCCAGCAGCTTAGACTACTACCCCCACAATGAGCAGTTCTTC. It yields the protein CASSLDYYPHNEQFF.

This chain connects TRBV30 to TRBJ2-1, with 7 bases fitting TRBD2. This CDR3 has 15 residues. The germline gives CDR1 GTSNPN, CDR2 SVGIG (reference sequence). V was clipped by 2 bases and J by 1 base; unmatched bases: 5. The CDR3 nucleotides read TGTGCCTGGAGTTTCCCAGCGGGATCCTACAATGAGCAGTTCTTC. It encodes CAWSFPAGSYNEQFF.

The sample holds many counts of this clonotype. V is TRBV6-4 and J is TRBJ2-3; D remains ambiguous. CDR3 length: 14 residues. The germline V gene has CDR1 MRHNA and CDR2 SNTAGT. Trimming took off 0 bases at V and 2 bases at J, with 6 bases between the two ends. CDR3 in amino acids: CASSDSADTDTQYF. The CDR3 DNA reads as TGTGCCAGCAGTGACTCCGCGGACACAGATACGCAGTATTTT.

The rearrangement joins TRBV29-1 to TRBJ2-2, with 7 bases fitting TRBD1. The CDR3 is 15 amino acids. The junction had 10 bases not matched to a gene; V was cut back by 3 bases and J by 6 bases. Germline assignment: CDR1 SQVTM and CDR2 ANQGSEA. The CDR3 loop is CSVDTAGGGSGELFF. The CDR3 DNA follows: TGCAGCGTTGATACCGCAGGGGGTGGGTCCGGGGAGCTGTTTTTT.

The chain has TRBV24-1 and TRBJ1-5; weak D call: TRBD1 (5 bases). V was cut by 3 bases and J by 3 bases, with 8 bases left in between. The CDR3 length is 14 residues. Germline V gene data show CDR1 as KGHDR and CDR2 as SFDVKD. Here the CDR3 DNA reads TGTGCCACCAGTGATGGGGGTGTCAATCAGCCCCAGCATTTT. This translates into CATSDGGVNQPQHF.

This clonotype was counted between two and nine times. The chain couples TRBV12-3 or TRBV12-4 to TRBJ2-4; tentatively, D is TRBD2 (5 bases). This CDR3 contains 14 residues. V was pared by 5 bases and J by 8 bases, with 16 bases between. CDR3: CASSHELVGDIQYF. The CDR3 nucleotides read TGTGCCAGCAGTCACGAATTAGTGGGAGACATTCAGTACTTC.

CDR3 region: CASSLWGAPNTEAFF. CDR3 coding DNA: TGTGCCAGCAGCCTCTGGGGGGCCCCGAACACTGAAGCTTTCTTT. The chain employs TRBV7-3 and TRBJ1-1; D is perhaps TRBD1 (6 bases). Germline V lookup: CDR1 SGHTA, CDR2 FQGTGA. V was cut by 5 bases and J by 1 base, with 14 bases left in between. This CDR3 is built from 15 residues.

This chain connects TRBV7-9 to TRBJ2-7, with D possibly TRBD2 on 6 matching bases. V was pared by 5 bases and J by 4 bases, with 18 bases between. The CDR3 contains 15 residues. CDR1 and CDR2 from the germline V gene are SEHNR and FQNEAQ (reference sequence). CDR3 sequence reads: CASSTPGSPQYEQYF. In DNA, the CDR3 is TGTGCCAGCAGCACCCCCGGGAGTCCCCAGTACGAGCAGTACTTC.

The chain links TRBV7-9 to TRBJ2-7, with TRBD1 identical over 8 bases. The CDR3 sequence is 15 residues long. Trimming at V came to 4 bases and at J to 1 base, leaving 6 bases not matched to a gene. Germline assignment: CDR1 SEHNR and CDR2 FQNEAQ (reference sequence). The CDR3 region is CASSSWTGSSYEQYF. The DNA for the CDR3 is TGTGCCAGCAGCTCATGGACAGGGTCGTCCTACGAGCAGTACTTC.

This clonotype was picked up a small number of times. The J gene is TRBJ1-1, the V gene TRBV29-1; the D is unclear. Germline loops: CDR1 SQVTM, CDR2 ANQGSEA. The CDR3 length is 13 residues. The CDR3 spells CSGAGQMNTEAFF. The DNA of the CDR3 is TGCAGTGGCGCGGGCCAGATGAACACTGAAGCTTTCTTT.

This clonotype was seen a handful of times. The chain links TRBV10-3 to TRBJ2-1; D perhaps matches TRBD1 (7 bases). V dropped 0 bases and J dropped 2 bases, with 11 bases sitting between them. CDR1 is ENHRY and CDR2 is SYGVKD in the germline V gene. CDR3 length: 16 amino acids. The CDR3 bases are TGTGCCATCAGTGAGTCCAGGGGGGACACCTACAATGAGCAGTTCTTC. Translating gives CAISESRGDTYNEQFF.

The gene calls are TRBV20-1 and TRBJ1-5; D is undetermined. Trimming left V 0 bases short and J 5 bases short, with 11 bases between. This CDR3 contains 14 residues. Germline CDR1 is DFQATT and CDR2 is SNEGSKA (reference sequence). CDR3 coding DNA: TGCAGTGCTAGAGATCTGGGTGTGGATCAGCCCCAGCATTTT. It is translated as CSARDLGVDQPQHF.

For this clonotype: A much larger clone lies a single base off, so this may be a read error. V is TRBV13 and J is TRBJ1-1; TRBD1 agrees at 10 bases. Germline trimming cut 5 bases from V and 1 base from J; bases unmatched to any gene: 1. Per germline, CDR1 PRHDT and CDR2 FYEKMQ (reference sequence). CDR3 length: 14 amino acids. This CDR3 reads CASSGDRGNTEAFF. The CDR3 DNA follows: TGTGCCAGCAGCGGGGACAGGGGGAACACTGAAGCTTTCTTT.

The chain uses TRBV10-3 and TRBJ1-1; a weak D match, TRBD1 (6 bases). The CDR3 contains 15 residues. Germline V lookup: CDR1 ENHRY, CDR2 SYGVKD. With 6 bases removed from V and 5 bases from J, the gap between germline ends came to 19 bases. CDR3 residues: CAIRAMDTRGTEAFF. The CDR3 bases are TGTGCCATCAGGGCTATGGACACGAGGGGGACTGAAGCTTTCTTT.

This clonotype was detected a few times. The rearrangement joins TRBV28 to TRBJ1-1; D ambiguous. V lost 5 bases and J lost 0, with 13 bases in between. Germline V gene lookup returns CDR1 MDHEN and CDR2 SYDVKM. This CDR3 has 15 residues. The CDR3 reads CASSAPDIMNTEAFF. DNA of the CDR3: TGTGCCAGCAGTGCGCCTGACATAATGAACACTGAAGCTTTCTTT.

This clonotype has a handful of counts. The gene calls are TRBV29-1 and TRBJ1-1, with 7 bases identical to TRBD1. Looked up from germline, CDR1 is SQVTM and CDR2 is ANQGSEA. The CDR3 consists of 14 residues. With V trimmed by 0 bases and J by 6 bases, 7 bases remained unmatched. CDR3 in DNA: TGCAGCGTTGAAGATCGTAGAGGGGGCTCTGAAGCTTTCTTT. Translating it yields CSVEDRRGGSEAFF.

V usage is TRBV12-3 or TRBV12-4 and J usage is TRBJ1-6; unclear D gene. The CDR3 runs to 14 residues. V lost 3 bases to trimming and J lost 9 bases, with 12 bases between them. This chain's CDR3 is CASSFVERGSPLHF. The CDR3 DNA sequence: TGTGCCAGCAGTTTCGTGGAAAGAGGTTCACCCCTCCACTTT.

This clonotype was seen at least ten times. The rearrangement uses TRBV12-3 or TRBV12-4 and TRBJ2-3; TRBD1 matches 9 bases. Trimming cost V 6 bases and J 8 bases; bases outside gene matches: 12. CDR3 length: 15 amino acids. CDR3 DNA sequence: TGTGCCAGCAGCCCACGGGACAGGGTCGTCGGTACGCAGTATTTT. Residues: CASSPRDRVVGTQYF.

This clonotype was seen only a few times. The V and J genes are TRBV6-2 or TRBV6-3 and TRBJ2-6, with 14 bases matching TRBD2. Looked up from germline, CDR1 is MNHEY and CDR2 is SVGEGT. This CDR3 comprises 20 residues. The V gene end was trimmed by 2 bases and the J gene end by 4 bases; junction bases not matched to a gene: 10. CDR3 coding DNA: TGTGCCAGCAGTTACCCAAGGGGACTAGCGGGAGTGATAGGGGCCAACGTCCTGACTTTC. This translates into CASSYPRGLAGVIGANVLTF.

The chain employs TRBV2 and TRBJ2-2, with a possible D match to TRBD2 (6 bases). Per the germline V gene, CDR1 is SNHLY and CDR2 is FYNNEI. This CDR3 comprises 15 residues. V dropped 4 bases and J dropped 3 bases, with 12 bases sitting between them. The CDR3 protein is CASSVDGSDTGELFF. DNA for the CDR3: TGTGCCAGCAGTGTTGACGGGAGTGACACCGGGGAGCTGTTTTTT. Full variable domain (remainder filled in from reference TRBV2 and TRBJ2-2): EPEVTQTPSHQVTQMGQEVILRCVPISNHLYFYWYRQILGQKVEFLVSFYNNEISEKSEIFDDQFSVERPDGSNFTLKIRSTKLEDSAMYFCASSVDGSDTGELFFGEGSRLTVL.

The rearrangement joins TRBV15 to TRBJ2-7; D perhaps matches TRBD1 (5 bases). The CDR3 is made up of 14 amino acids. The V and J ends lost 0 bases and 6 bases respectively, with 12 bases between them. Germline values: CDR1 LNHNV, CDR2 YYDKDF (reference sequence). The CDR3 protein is CATSRDPREGEQYF. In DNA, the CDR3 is TGTGCCACCAGCAGAGATCCCAGGGAAGGCGAGCAGTACTTC.